This T cell receptor (beta chain) was found in a study of Ad26.COV2.S vaccination and SARS-CoV-2 variants. This clone was seen a few times. Its specificity is not known. Treatment reported: roughly 20 received Ad26.COV2.S at low or high dose, single or two shots; about five received placebo; per-sample allocation not given. The investigators took samples on day 63 after the first vaccine or placebo injection. Study-wide findings and caveats: Spike-specific CD8+ and CD4+ T cell responses reportedly showed substantial breadth after vaccination.

Germline V CDR1 and CDR2: SGHDN, FVKESK. The CDR3 loop spans 16 amino acids. Between the trimmed V and J ends, which lost 0 bases and 4 bases, there was a span of 13 bases. Clones were sequenced by immunoSEQ multiplex PCR, and TCRdb holds only the in-frame ones, with some missing. The sample lists 360,000 or so clones; around 87% were seen once. The sequence was collected from a person aged 18 to 59 who received the Ad26.COV2.S COVID-19 vaccine or a placebo. The V and J genes are TRBV14 and TRBJ2-1; D is undetermined. Material: peripheral blood, obtained in a trial of Ad26.COV2.S vaccine versus placebo. CDR3 DNA sequence: TGTGCCAGCAGCCAAGACCGGGTCTGGATATACAATGAGCAGTTCTTC. It is translated as CASSQDRVWIYNEQFF. The whole variable domain, remainder taken from reference TRBV14 and TRBJ2-1, is EAGVTQFPSHSVIEKGQTVTLRCDPISGHDNLYWYRRVMGKEIKFLLHFVKESKQDESGMPNNRFLAERTGGTYSTLKVQPAELEDSGVYFCASSQDRVWIYNEQFFGPGTRLTVL.